A single T cell receptor beta chain is shown here with its context. No antigen is known for it. The data were obtained in a study of cytomegalovirus exposure and HLA in healthy donors. Findings of the study overall: A later examination showed that TCR association rates differed by HLA locus, with DRB1 most and HLA-C fewest. Most TCR sequences proved rare, with some public TCRs found in many donors.

In the PCR, 60 Vbeta and 13 Jbeta primers were used. The method was immunoSEQ multiplex PCR; TCRdb's version includes in-frame clones alone and lacks a portion of them. This repertoire comprises over 100,000 clones; its ten largest clones make up over 1.5%. The CDR3 is made up of 13 amino acids. Germline V CDR1 and CDR2: GTSNPN, SVGIG (reference sequence). The V gene lost 3 bases and the J gene lost 2 bases, with 11 bases spanning the gap. The sequencing input was PBMCs. V and J are TRBV30 and TRBJ2-7, with D perhaps TRBD1 (6 bases). This TCR came from a man aged 18 to 35 in good health and CMV-seronegative. This chain's CDR3 is CAWSRGRTYEQYF. The CDR3 nucleotides read TGTGCCTGGAGCAGGGGCAGAACCTACGAGCAGTACTTC.